The next 27 T cell receptor beta chains were all read from a single sample in a study of cytomegalovirus exposure and HLA in healthy donors. TCRdb keeps only in-frame clones here, not all; method: immunoSEQ multiplex PCR. The sample holds about 120,000 clones, 89% seen once. Sequenced sample: PBMCs. These receptors all stem from a woman under 30 in good health and CMV-seronegative.

The chain has TRBV19 and TRBJ1-1; a weak D match, TRBD1 (6 bases). The germline V gene has CDR1 LNHDA and CDR2 SQIVND (reference sequence). V lost 9 bases and J lost 2, with 19 bases in between. The CDR3 length is 15 residues. CDR3 bases: TGTGCCAGCAATAAAGGGCGGACAGACAACACTGAAGCTTTCTTT. Protein: CASNKGRTDNTEAFF.

The rearrangement uses TRBV7-9 and TRBJ2-1; 10 bases align to TRBD2. CDR3 length: 15 amino acids. Germline CDR1 reads SEHNR; CDR2 reads FQNEAQ (reference sequence). The trim removed 10 bases at V and 7 bases at J, leaving 13 bases unmatched. The CDR3 DNA reads as TGTGCCACCCCTTGGGTAGCGGGAGGAGGGAATGAGCAGTTCTTC. Encoded protein: CATPWVAGGGNEQFF. The full variable domain, with the rest looked up from reference TRBV7-9 and TRBJ2-1, is DTGVSQNPRHKITKRGQNVTFRCDPISEHNRLYWYRQTLGQGPEFLTYFQNEAQLEKSRLLSDRFSAERPKGSFSTLEIQRTEQGDSAMYLCATPWVAGGGNEQFFGPGTRLTVL.

The J gene is TRBJ2-7, the V gene TRBV11-2, with 9 bases aligning to TRBD1. The V gene's germline CDR1 is SGHAT and CDR2 FQNNGV. This CDR3 contains 13 residues. The V and J ends lost 1 base and 5 bases, in that order; junction bases with no gene match: 0. The CDR3 is CASSLGTGDEQYF. CDR3 DNA: TGTGCCAGCAGCTTAGGGACAGGGGACGAGCAGTACTTC.

This sequence joins TRBV2 and TRBJ2-5; tentative D call: TRBD1 (5 bases). The CDR3 is made up of 13 amino acids. Per the germline V gene, CDR1 is SNHLY and CDR2 is FYNNEI. The V gene lost 3 bases and the J gene lost 5 bases, with 10 bases spanning the gap. CDR3 residues: CASSEDIMETQYF. The CDR3 coding sequence is TGTGCCAGCAGTGAGGACATAATGGAGACCCAGTACTTC.

The chain couples TRBV4-1 to TRBJ1-4, with 9 bases fitting TRBD1. The CDR3 is 15 amino acids. The germline gives CDR1 MGHRA, CDR2 YSYEKL. The V gene end was trimmed by 4 bases and the J gene end by 7 bases; junction bases not matched to a gene: 7. In DNA, the CDR3 is TGCGCCAGCAGCCTGACAGGGGGAGAGGGTGAAAAACTGTTTTTT. It translates to CASSLTGGEGEKLFF.

The rearrangement uses TRBV18 and TRBJ2-1; the match to TRBD2 covers 7 bases. V trimming: 1 base; J trimming: 5 bases; junction bases outside the gene matches: 2. The CDR3 is 14 residues long. CDR1 and CDR2 (germline): KGHSH, LQKENI. In nucleotides, the CDR3 is TGTGCCAGCTCACCACGGCTAGCGGACAATGAGCAGTTCTTC. This codes for CASSPRLADNEQFF.

The V and J genes are TRBV7-3 and TRBJ2-2; tentatively, D is TRBD2 (6 bases). The germline CDR1 and CDR2 sequences are SGHTA and FQGTGA. The V end was cut by 1 base, the J end by 3 bases, with 21 bases between. The CDR3 totals 19 residues. CDR3 sequence reads: CASSLNGMVGGADTGELFF. The DNA for the CDR3 is TGTGCCAGCAGCTTAAATGGGATGGTTGGAGGGGCAGACACCGGGGAGCTGTTTTTT.

V and J are TRBV6-6 and TRBJ2-7, with TRBD2 matching 12 bases. The junction had 9 bases not matched to a gene; V was cut back by 6 bases and J by 6 bases. The germline CDR1 and CDR2 sequences are MNHNY and SVGAGI (reference sequence). The CDR3 is 15 residues long. For the CDR3, the DNA is TGTGCCAGCAGCGCCGAGGGACTAGCGGGTTCCGAGCAGTACTTC. Translating gives CASSAEGLAGSEQYF.

This chain uses TRBV11-2 with TRBJ1-1; D unclear. Trimming took off 4 bases at V and 5 bases at J, with 14 bases between the two ends. Germline V gene sequence: CDR1 SGHAT, CDR2 FQNNGV. The CDR3 runs 14 residues. The CDR3 reads CASSSLVSGTEAFF. CDR3 DNA: TGTGCCAGCAGCTCCTTAGTTTCCGGGACTGAAGCTTTCTTT.

CDR3 region: CAISEPRTSGSMESSYNEQFF. The CDR3 nucleotides read TGTGCCATCAGTGAGCCGAGGACTAGCGGGAGTATGGAGTCCTCCTACAATGAGCAGTTCTTC. V is TRBV10-3 and J is TRBJ2-1; 13 positions match TRBD2. From germline, CDR1 is ENHRY and CDR2 SYGVKD. Trimming took 2 bases from V and 0 from J; bases not matched to a gene: 13. The CDR3 has 21 residues.

This chain connects TRBV5-1 to TRBJ2-7; 10 positions agree with TRBD1. The CDR3 covers 15 residues. Unmatched junction bases numbered 6, after V lost 4 bases and J lost 2 bases. Germline V gene lookup returns CDR1 SGHRS and CDR2 YFSETQ. CDR3 region: CASSTSGQGTYEQYF. CDR3 sequence (DNA): TGCGCCAGCAGCACCTCGGGACAGGGGACCTACGAGCAGTACTTC.

This sequence joins TRBV18 and TRBJ1-3, with a tentative D call TRBD1 (6 bases). This CDR3 has 16 amino acids. The ends were cut back, 2 bases at V and 0 bases at J, with 11 bases in the middle. The germline gives CDR1 KGHSH, CDR2 LQKENI. CDR3 loop: CASSPSSGVSGNTIYF. CDR3 DNA sequence: TGTGCCAGCTCACCAAGCTCAGGGGTCTCTGGAAACACCATATATTTT.

In nucleotides, the CDR3 is TGTGCCAGCAGCTTGGCCAATACGGGACAGGACTCTCAGCCCCAGCATTTT. This sequence encodes CASSLANTGQDSQPQHF. The V and J genes are TRBV5-6 and TRBJ1-5, with TRBD1 matching 8 bases. The V segment lost 0 bases and the J segment 6 bases; nucleotides outside the gene matches: 11. Germline loops: CDR1 SGHDT, CDR2 YYEEEE. The CDR3 spans 17 residues.

J is TRBJ2-5 and V is TRBV4-1, with TRBD2 identical over 7 bases. CDR3 size: 17 residues. CDR1 and CDR2 (germline): MGHRA, YSYEKL. The ends lost 3 bases at V and 9 bases at J; junction bases unmatched: 19. CDR3 sequence (DNA): TGCGCCAGCAGCCATCCGACCGGGACTACCTGGGGAAGATCCCAGTACTTC. Translation: CASSHPTGTTWGRSQYF.

The V and J genes are TRBV6-5 and TRBJ2-5; TRBD2 agrees at 9 bases. The germline V gene has CDR1 MNHEY and CDR2 SVGAGI. The V and J ends lost 10 bases and 3 bases, in that order; junction bases with no gene match: 9. The CDR3 has 14 amino acids. DNA of the CDR3: TGTGCCACAGGCGAGTTAGCGGGGGAAGAGACCCAGTACTTC. Protein: CATGELAGEETQYF.

This clone came up once. The chain is built from TRBV14 and TRBJ2-1; 11 bases map to TRBD1. CDR1 is SGHDN, CDR2 FVKESK, per germline. Trimming cost V 1 base and J 10 bases; bases outside gene matches: 6. The CDR3 sequence is 15 residues long. CDR3 protein: CASSQAGTGGKEQFF. CDR3 sequence (DNA): TGTGCCAGCAGCCAAGCGGGGACAGGGGGGAAGGAGCAGTTCTTC.

This clone is a singleton in its sample. One end of the junction fails to match germline, which may point to a read error. This chain connects TRBV7-9 to TRBJ1-2, with D possibly TRBD1 on 5 matching bases. The CDR3 length is 13 residues. The V gene's germline CDR1 is SEHNR and CDR2 FQNEAQ (reference sequence). The CDR3 coding sequence is TGTGCCAGCAGCTTAGATTGGGACTTGGGCTGCACCTTC. Translating gives CASSLDWDLGCTF.

This chain connects TRBV28 to TRBJ2-3; D remains unclear. CDR3 size: 15 residues. Trimming removed 5 bases at V and 3 bases at J, with 15 bases between. Germline V lookup: CDR1 MDHEN, CDR2 SYDVKM. CDR3 sequence: CASSPPGPPTDTQYF. The CDR3 region has the DNA TGTGCCAGCAGTCCCCCTGGGCCTCCAACAGATACGCAGTATTTT.

J is TRBJ1-3 and V is TRBV11-3, with D unclear. The CDR3 totals 12 residues. V lost 5 bases to trimming and J lost 4 bases, with 6 bases between them. The V gene's germline CDR1 is SGHNT and CDR2 YENEEA. CDR3 sequence reads: CASSPRGNTIYF. Written as DNA, the CDR3 is TGTGCCAGCAGCCCTAGGGGAAACACCATATATTTT.

This chain connects TRBV4-1 to TRBJ2-7; 9 bases align to TRBD1. V shed 2 bases and J 6 bases; nucleotides not matched to a gene: 5. This CDR3 spans 14 amino acids. Germline-derived CDR1 and CDR2 are MGHRA and YSYEKL. CDR3 in amino acids: CASSQPGQGSEQYF. As DNA, the CDR3 is TGCGCCAGCAGCCAACCGGGACAGGGAAGCGAGCAGTACTTC.

Only a few counts were recorded for this clone. The chain joins TRBV4-1 to TRBJ1-2; D unresolved. The germline V gene has CDR1 MGHRA and CDR2 YSYEKL. Trimming removed 1 base at V and 10 bases at J, with 10 bases between. The CDR3 length is 12 residues. The CDR3 bases are TGCGCCAGCAGCCAAGCGGGATGGGTCTACACCTTC. Translating gives CASSQAGWVYTF.

The chain recombines TRBV4-2 with TRBJ2-1; 9 nucleotides match TRBD2. This CDR3 has 17 amino acids. Trimming cost V 0 bases and J 4 bases; bases outside gene matches: 7. Germline V gene lookup returns CDR1 LGHNA and CDR2 YNFKEQ. The CDR3 DNA reads TGTGCCAGCAGCCAAGAGGCGAGACTAGCGGATTACAATGAGCAGTTCTTC. Its protein product is CASSQEARLADYNEQFF.

The V and J genes are TRBV21-1 and TRBJ2-1; no check of the table's D call, TRBD2, against the DNA was made. TRBV21-1 is classified as a pseudogene. This CDR3 is 18 amino acids long. The CDR3 region has the DNA TGTGCCAGCAGCAAAGCGCACGGGACTCGAACACCGTCTAATGAGCAGTTCTTC. Protein product: CASSKAHGTRTPSNEQFF.

CDR3 DNA: TGCGCCAGCAGCTTGTCCTCGGGGGAGACTGAAGCTTTCTTT. Protein product: CASSLSSGETEAFF. V and J are TRBV5-1 and TRBJ1-1, with D perhaps matching TRBD1 (5 bases). This CDR3 comprises 14 residues. V was pared by 1 base and J by 5 bases, with 12 bases between. In germline, CDR1 is SGHRS, CDR2 YFSETQ. The full variable domain, completed using reference TRBV5-1 and TRBJ1-1, is KAGVTQTPRYLIKTRGQQVTLSCSPISGHRSVSWYQQTPGQGLQFLFEYFSETQRNKGNFPGRFSGRQFSNSRSEMNVSTLELGDSALYLCASSLSSGETEAFFGQGTRLTVV.

This chain connects TRBV6-5 to TRBJ2-3; 8 bases are shared with TRBD1. Germline V gene lookup returns CDR1 MNHEY and CDR2 SVGAGI. This CDR3 has 15 amino acids. With V trimmed by 3 bases and J by 2 bases, 4 bases remained unmatched. The CDR3 region is CASSYGQGSTDTQYF. CDR3 bases: TGTGCCAGCAGTTATGGACAGGGATCCACAGATACGCAGTATTTT.

The V call is TRBV27, the J call TRBJ2-7; TRBD2 matches 12 bases. Germline V gene sequence: CDR1 MNHEY, CDR2 SMNVEV (reference sequence). V trimming: 4 bases; J trimming: 5 bases; junction bases outside the gene matches: 9. The CDR3 has 16 amino acids. The CDR3 sequence is CASSSPRLAGVDEQYF. The CDR3 nucleotides are TGTGCCAGCAGTTCGCCCCGACTAGCGGGAGTCGACGAGCAGTACTTC.

CDR3 coding DNA: TGTGCCAGCAGTTTCCGGGAATACAATGAGCAGTTCTTC. It specifies CASSFREYNEQFF. The J gene is TRBJ2-1, the V gene TRBV27; D may be TRBD2 (5 bases). The CDR3 spans 13 residues. Germline CDR1 is MNHEY and CDR2 is SMNVEV (reference sequence). Trimming stripped 3 bases from V and 4 bases from J, with 7 bases between.